These 29 T cell receptor beta chains were all obtained from the same sample, sequenced in a study of radiotherapy plus CTLA-4 blockade in lung cancer. Using immunoSEQ multiplex PCR, the repertoire was profiled, and TCRdb retains in-frame clones only, with some absent. The sample shows tens of thousands of clones, more than 75% of them seen only once. Here the sequenced sample was peripheral blood, taken from a patient treated with radiotherapy plus ipilimumab. The source of these receptors is a human donor with non-small cell lung cancer who had a complete response to radiotherapy plus ipilimumab.

This clone came up once. The rearrangement links TRBV14 to TRBJ2-1; D unresolved. V lost 1 base to trimming and J lost 0 bases, with 7 bases between them. This CDR3 is built from 15 residues. CDR1 and CDR2 from the germline V gene are SGHDN and FVKESK. This CDR3 is CASSQVMYSYNEQFF. The CDR3 coding sequence is TGTGCCAGCAGCCAAGTTATGTACTCCTACAATGAGCAGTTCTTC.

V and J are TRBV5-1 and TRBJ2-5; TRBD1 or TRBD2 may be the D gene (5 bases each). V dropped 7 bases and J dropped 1 base, with 14 bases sitting between them. The CDR3 covers 14 residues. Germline values: CDR1 SGHRS, CDR2 YFSETQ. DNA for the CDR3: TGCGCCAGCTTCCCCGGGGACCTCCAAGAGACCCAGTACTTC. Translating it yields CASFPGDLQETQYF. Full variable domain (outside the CDR3, taken from reference TRBV5-1 and TRBJ2-5): KAGVTQTPRYLIKTRGQQVTLSCSPISGHRSVSWYQQTPGQGLQFLFEYFSETQRNKGNFPGRFSGRQFSNSRSEMNVSTLELGDSALYLCASFPGDLQETQYFGPGTRLLVL.

The V gene is TRBV29-1, the J gene TRBJ2-1, with D perhaps matching TRBD2 (5 bases). V was cut by 5 bases and J by 2 bases, with 13 bases left in between. Germline lookup yields CDR1 SQVTM and CDR2 ANQGSEA. The CDR3 runs 14 residues. Here the CDR3 DNA reads TGCAGCGTTCGGAGCGGATCCCCCTACAATGAGCAGTTCTTC. Translation gives CSVRSGSPYNEQFF.

This chain joins TRBV4-1 and TRBJ2-2; TRBD2 matches at 9 bases. Germline V lookup: CDR1 MGHRA, CDR2 YSYEKL. V shed 4 bases and J 7 bases; nucleotides not matched to a gene: 10. The CDR3 contains 16 residues. CDR3 DNA sequence: TGCGCCAGCAGCCCGCGGGAGGGCCTGTTGGGCGGGGAGCTGTTTTTT. It encodes CASSPREGLLGGELFF.

V gene TRBV5-1 combines with J gene TRBJ1-1; no reliable D call. Germline V CDR1 and CDR2: SGHRS, YFSETQ. This CDR3 comprises 16 residues. V was cut by 0 bases and J by 5 bases, with 17 bases left in between. CDR3 DNA: TGCGCCAGCAGCTTGGTTCCGGGAAGTAGAGGGACTGAAGCTTTCTTT. This encodes CASSLVPGSRGTEAFF.

The chain has TRBV12-5 and TRBJ1-5, with 7 bases lining up with TRBD1. J lost 1 base, V lost 5 bases, and 11 bases had no gene match. Germline assignment: CDR1 LGHNT and CDR2 FRNRAP. The CDR3 has 17 residues. The CDR3 nucleotides are TGTGCTAGTGGTCAGCCTGGGACAGAGATCAGCAATCAGCCCCAGCATTTT. This gives the protein CASGQPGTEISNQPQHF.

This chain uses TRBV7-9 with TRBJ2-1, with D possibly matching TRBD1 (5 bases). Trimming cost V 5 bases and J 6 bases, with 14 bases left between them. Germline CDR1 reads SEHNR; CDR2 reads FQNEAQ (reference sequence). The CDR3 is made up of 14 amino acids. DNA of the CDR3: TGTGCCAGCAGCAATCCTGGACAAACCAATGAGCAGTTCTTC. This translates into CASSNPGQTNEQFF.

The chain couples TRBV9 to TRBJ2-5, with TRBD1 matching over 10 bases. The CDR3 length is 18 residues. The trim removed 4 bases at V and 5 bases at J, leaving 17 bases unmatched. Germline lookup yields CDR1 SGDLS and CDR2 YYNGEE. The CDR3 spells CASSPPIGQGVTSETQYF. DNA for the CDR3: TGTGCCAGCAGCCCCCCGATCGGACAGGGGGTAACTTCGGAGACCCAGTACTTC.

This clone came up once. This chain uses TRBV9 with TRBJ2-3; TRBD1 might be the D (6 bases). V was trimmed by 6 bases and J by 3 bases, leaving 20 bases between them. CDR3 length: 16 residues. CDR1 is SGDLS and CDR2 is YYNGEE in the germline V gene. The CDR3 bases are TGTGCCAGCAACCTCTTTCCCGGGACAAGAACAGATACGCAGTATTTT. Its translation is CASNLFPGTRTDTQYF.

The chain uses TRBV29-1 and TRBJ1-1; perhaps TRBD1 as D (6 bases). The CDR3 totals 13 residues. V shed 8 bases and J shed 0 bases, with 13 bases lying between them. Germline V gene sequence: CDR1 SQVTM, CDR2 ANQGSEA. CDR3 nucleotide sequence: TGCAGCCTTTTGACAGGCATGAACACTGAAGCTTTCTTT. As protein: CSLLTGMNTEAFF.

This clone was observed a single time. This chain links TRBV19 with TRBJ1-5; D call uncertain. From germline, CDR1 is LNHDA and CDR2 SQIVND (reference sequence). The CDR3 is made up of 15 amino acids. The ends were cut back, 1 base at V and 3 bases at J, with 10 bases in the middle. DNA of the CDR3: TGTGCCAGTAGTATAGGTGGGAATAACAATCAGCCCCAGCATTTT. Its translation: CASSIGGNNNQPQHF.

The chain recombines TRBV15 with TRBJ1-5; D gene ambiguous. CDR3 size: 15 residues. The germline gives CDR1 LNHNV, CDR2 YYDKDF (reference sequence). The V gene lost 5 bases and the J gene lost 0 bases, with 11 bases spanning the gap. CDR3 DNA sequence: TGTGCCACCAGCGGTATCAGGAATAGCAATCAGCCCCAGCATTTT. It yields the protein CATSGIRNSNQPQHF.

This chain joins TRBV6-5 and TRBJ2-7; 7 nucleotides align to TRBD1. The CDR3 contains 12 residues. With 11 bases clipped from V and 0 bases from J, the junction kept 4 bases outside the gene matches. Germline V gene data show CDR1 as MNHEY and CDR2 as SVGAGI. CDR3 bases: TGTGCCGTACGGGACAGCTCCTACGAGCAGTACTTC. Translated, it gives CAVRDSSYEQYF.

The chain carries TRBV15 and TRBJ1-2; the match to TRBD1 covers 9 bases. V trimming: 5 bases; J trimming: 9 bases; junction bases outside the gene matches: 13. Germline assignment: CDR1 LNHNV and CDR2 YYDKDF (reference sequence). This CDR3 has 15 residues. CDR3 DNA sequence: TGTGCCACCAGCGCCAAGGGGACAGGGAATTTACGCTACACCTTC. As protein: CATSAKGTGNLRYTF.

V usage is TRBV6-5 and J usage is TRBJ1-1; 9 bases fit TRBD1. The CDR3 is 14 residues long. V dropped 5 bases and J dropped 5; count of bases not matched to a gene: 6. The V gene's germline CDR1 is MNHEY and CDR2 SVGAGI. The CDR3 nucleotides are TGTGCCAGCAGTACTAAGGGACAGGGAACTGAAGCTTTCTTT. Protein: CASSTKGQGTEAFF.

This clone was counted between two and nine times. This chain links TRBV10-1 with TRBJ1-2, with 10 bases matching TRBD1. The V gene end was trimmed by 0 bases and the J gene end by 8 bases; junction bases not matched to a gene: 12. The CDR3 is made up of 17 amino acids. Germline V gene data show CDR1 as WNHNN and CDR2 as SYGVQD (reference sequence). CDR3 sequence (DNA): TGCGCCAGCAGTGAGTCCGGGCGGGGACAGGGGACTCAAGGCTACACCTTC. Amino acids: CASSESGRGQGTQGYTF.

The J gene is TRBJ2-1, the V gene TRBV11-2; 10 bases map to TRBD1. Losses at the gene ends were 5 bases for V and 5 bases for J; bases not matched to a gene: 6. The CDR3 extends over 15 amino acids. CDR1 is SGHAT, CDR2 FQNNGV, per germline. CDR3 loop: CASSRGQGGDNEQFF. CDR3 bases: TGTGCCAGCAGCCGAGGACAGGGGGGGGACAATGAGCAGTTCTTC.

This chain links TRBV6-4 with TRBJ2-3; D is perhaps TRBD1 or TRBD2 (5 bases each). There are 14 residues in the CDR3. Germline CDR1 MRHNA, CDR2 SNTAGT. V was pared by 6 bases and J by 2 bases, with 12 bases between. The CDR3 sequence: CASSPGPNTDTQYF. CDR3 sequence (DNA): TGTGCCAGCAGCCCGGGACCAAACACAGATACGCAGTATTTT.

This rearrangement joins TRBV19 to TRBJ2-7, with TRBD2 matching over 13 bases. Germline assignment: CDR1 LNHDA and CDR2 SQIVND (reference sequence). CDR3 length: 18 amino acids. V dropped 11 bases and J dropped 4; count of bases not matched to a gene: 20. In DNA, the CDR3 is TGTGCCCCCTGCCCGATCGCCGGGACTAGCGGGGAAGGTTACGAGCAGTACTTC. It yields the protein CAPCPIAGTSGEGYEQYF.

J is TRBJ1-3 and V is TRBV5-6; D uncertain. Germline CDR1 is SGHDT and CDR2 is YYEEEE. V lost 4 bases, J lost 0 bases, and 17 bases lay in between. This CDR3 is 17 amino acids long. The CDR3 DNA follows: TGTGCCAGCAGCCCGAAGGGCAGCCATGCCTCTGGAAACACCATATATTTT. Protein product: CASSPKGSHASGNTIYF. Full variable domain (remainder filled in from reference TRBV5-6 and TRBJ1-3): DAGVTQSPTHLIKTRGQQVTLRCSPKSGHDTVSWYQQALGQGPQFIFQYYEEEERQRGNFPDRFSGHQFPNYSSELNVNALLLGDSALYLCASSPKGSHASGNTIYFGEGSWLTVV.

The chain has TRBV20-1 and TRBJ1-1; D gene ambiguous. CDR3 length: 10 amino acids. The germline V gene has CDR1 DFQATT and CDR2 SNEGSKA (reference sequence). In DNA form, the CDR3 reads TGCAGCATAAAGAGGGTTGAAGCTTTCTTT. Residues: CSIKRVEAFF.

This sequence joins TRBV5-1 and TRBJ2-3; TRBD2 aligns across 7 bases. This CDR3 comprises 16 residues. In germline, CDR1 is SGHRS, CDR2 YFSETQ. The V gene end was trimmed by 4 bases and the J gene end by 2 bases; junction bases not matched to a gene: 10. The CDR3 DNA reads as TGCGCCAGCAGCGCCATAGCGGGCACCTCCACAGATACGCAGTATTTT. Its translation is CASSAIAGTSTDTQYF.

In this sample, this clone turned up a few times. V gene TRBV27 combines with J gene TRBJ2-2; possibly TRBD2 for D (6 bases). V was trimmed by 3 bases and J by 4 bases, leaving 9 bases between them. The CDR3 loop spans 14 amino acids. Germline loops: CDR1 MNHEY, CDR2 SMNVEV (reference sequence). CDR3 coding DNA: TGTGCCAGCAGTTTGGGGGGACCCACCGGGGAGCTGTTTTTT. This sequence encodes CASSLGGPTGELFF.

The genes are TRBV10-1 and TRBJ2-7; 8 bases are shared with TRBD1. Germline-derived CDR1 and CDR2 are WNHNN and SYGVQD (reference sequence). V lost 6 bases, J lost 0 bases, and 4 bases stayed unmatched. This CDR3 spans 14 amino acids. The CDR3 spells CASSDRGSSYEQYF. The CDR3 DNA follows: TGCGCCAGCAGCGACAGGGGTAGCTCCTACGAGCAGTACTTC.

The chain couples TRBV7-2 to TRBJ2-7; 10 bases are a match to TRBD1. This CDR3 has 18 residues. The ends lost 3 bases at V and 4 bases at J; junction bases unmatched: 15. Germline loops: CDR1 SGHTA, CDR2 FQGNSA. CDR3 in amino acids: CASSLTGGSGRVVYEQYV. For the CDR3, the DNA is TGTGCCAGCAGCTTGACAGGGGGCAGCGGGAGAGTCGTTTACGAGCAGTACGTC.

This rearrangement joins TRBV4-1 to TRBJ2-3, with D perhaps TRBD2 (6 bases). The CDR3 totals 14 residues. With 5 bases removed from V and 0 bases from J, the gap between germline ends came to 9 bases. Germline CDR1 is MGHRA and CDR2 is YSYEKL. CDR3 sequence (DNA): TGCGCCAGCAGCGCGGGGACTAGCACAGATACGCAGTATTTT. It encodes CASSAGTSTDTQYF.

This clone occurred a few times. The J gene is TRBJ2-7, the V gene TRBV10-3, with D unresolved. V was clipped by 8 bases and J by 3 bases, with 14 bases between them. The CDR3 is 13 amino acids. Looked up from germline, CDR1 is ENHRY and CDR2 is SYGVKD. Here the CDR3 reads CAIQPQRNYEQYF. The CDR3 nucleotides are TGTGCCATCCAACCCCAAAGAAACTACGAGCAGTACTTC.

The V gene is TRBV7-2, the J gene TRBJ1-1; the D gene is possibly TRBD1 (5 bases). The CDR3 is 12 amino acids. Germline-derived CDR1 and CDR2 are SGHTA and FQGNSA. V was clipped by 0 bases and J by 14 bases, with 13 bases between them. CDR3 in amino acids: CASSLARVGTFF. The CDR3, as DNA: TGTGCCAGCAGCTTAGCGCGGGTAGGGACCTTCTTT. Using reference TRBV7-2 and TRBJ1-1 for the parts outside the CDR3, the full variable domain is GAGVSQSPSNKVTEKGKDVELRCDPISGHTALYWYRQSLGQGLEFLIYFQGNSAPDKSGLPSDRFSAERTGGSVSTLTIQRTQQEDSAVYLCASSLARVGTFFGQGTRLTVV.

This chain joins TRBV28 and TRBJ2-7; 8 bases fit TRBD1. Germline CDR1 reads MDHEN; CDR2 reads SYDVKM. The CDR3 totals 13 residues. Trimming took 10 bases from V and 2 from J; bases not matched to a gene: 7. The CDR3 here is CATTGQGPYEQYV. The CDR3 DNA reads as TGTGCCACTACCGGACAGGGCCCCTACGAGCAGTACGTC.